Described below is a single T cell receptor beta chain sequence and its context. This sample was taken from a study of control samples from healthy donors and cancer patients. Measured with immunoSEQ multiplex PCR; TCRdb has only the in-frame clones, and not every one. The repertoire has about 140,000 clones, more than 90% of them found once; the top ten carry 11%. Trimming shortened V by 5 bases and J by 6 bases, and 13 bases separated the two germline ends. There are 13 residues in the CDR3. Germline V gene data show CDR1 as LNHNV and CDR2 as YYDKDF (reference sequence). The sample comprised blood. The chain uses TRBV15 and TRBJ1-2; possibly TRBD1 for D (5 bases). The TCR sequence derives from a young man in good health. The CDR3 sequence is CATSGQGGNGYTF. The CDR3 coding sequence is TGTGCCACCAGCGGTCAGGGAGGGAATGGCTACACCTTC.